These T cell receptor beta chains were read from a single sample in a study of shared clonotypes between healthy human individuals. Libraries were prepared by immunoSEQ multiplex PCR; TCRdb keeps only in-frame clonotypes and omits some of them. The sample lists roughly 1,500,000 clones, 98% occurring once. Sequenced material: naive CD4+ T cells sorted from blood. The source is a man between 25 and 39 years old in good health. Each CDR3 is given with its conserved first and last residue. D genes are given only for firm matches. Clone size is not always given. Where it is, it says once, few, many or a class for expanded clones.

size: NA; D: TRBD1; V: TRBV2; J: TRBJ1-5; length: 18; CDR3: CASSHEGQGPRSNQPQHF; DNA: TGTGCCAGCAGCCACGAGGGACAGGGGCCCCGTAGCAATCAGCCCCAGCATTTT
size: once; D: NA; V: TRBV10-3; J: TRBJ1-3; length: 18; CDR3: CAISKLTATTPSGNTIYF; DNA: TGTGCCATCAGTAAGTTGACGGCGACCACTCCTTCTGGAAACACCATATATTTT
size: once; D: NA; V: TRBV5-1; J: TRBJ2-1; length: 14; CDR3: CASSLRQKGNEQFF; DNA: TGCGCCAGCAGCTTGAGACAGAAAGGGAATGAGCAGTTCTTC
size: NA; D: NA; V: TRBV2; J: TRBJ1-4; length: 12; CDR3: CASSEQGEKLFF; DNA: TGTGCCAGCAGCGAGCAAGGGGAAAAACTGTTTTTT
size: NA; D: TRBD1; V: TRBV30; J: TRBJ2-3; length: 13; CDR3: CAWSSGTADTQYF; DNA: TGTGCCTGGAGTTCGGGGACAGCAGATACGCAGTATTTT
size: NA; D: NA; V: TRBV6-1; J: TRBJ2-1; length: 14; CDR3: CASSVRDTYNEQFF; DNA: TGTGCCAGCAGTGTCCGGGACACCTACAATGAGCAGTTCTTC
size: NA; D: NA; V: TRBV6-5; J: TRBJ2-5; length: 13; CDR3: CASSKLPGETQYF; DNA: TGTGCCAGCAGTAAATTGCCAGGGGAGACCCAGTACTTC
size: NA; D: TRBD2; V: TRBV10-3; J: TRBJ2-3; length: 16; CDR3: CAIRLELAGEADTQYF; DNA: TGTGCCATCAGACTTGAACTAGCGGGAGAGGCAGATACGCAGTATTTT
size: NA; D: NA; V: TRBV28; J: TRBJ1-5; length: 17; CDR3: CASSGASQGDSNQPQHF; DNA: TGTGCCAGCAGTGGGGCCTCACAGGGTGATAGCAATCAGCCCCAGCATTTT
size: NA; D: NA; V: TRBV28; J: TRBJ2-7; length: 14; CDR3: CASTTGGPNYEQYF; DNA: TGTGCCAGCACCACCGGGGGGCCAAACTACGAGCAGTACTTC
size: NA; D: NA; V: TRBV7-2; J: TRBJ1-3; length: 15; CDR3: CASSFAWRGGNTIYF; DNA: TGTGCCAGCAGCTTCGCCTGGAGGGGCGGAAACACCATATATTTT
size: once; D: NA; V: TRBV19; J: TRBJ2-5; length: 13; CDR3: CASSGVLQETQYF; DNA: TGTGCCAGTAGTGGAGTCCTCCAAGAGACCCAGTACTTC
size: NA; D: NA; V: TRBV11-3; J: TRBJ2-2; length: 14; CDR3: CASSLDGSTGELFF; DNA: TGTGCCAGCAGCTTAGATGGGTCCACCGGGGAGCTGTTTTTT
size: NA; D: NA; V: TRBV7-7; J: TRBJ2-5; length: 18; CDR3: CASSPSAVGDSSPETQYF; DNA: TGTGCTAGCAGCCCAAGTGCGGTAGGGGACTCCTCCCCAGAGACCCAGTACTTC
size: NA; D: TRBD1; V: TRBV27; J: TRBJ1-5; length: 16; CDR3: CASSFGRGYSNQPQHF; DNA: TGTGCCAGCAGTTTTGGCAGGGGGTATAGCAATCAGCCCCAGCATTTT
size: NA; D: TRBD1; V: TRBV6-1; J: TRBJ2-5; length: 14; CDR3: CASSTATGFLAQYF; DNA: TGTGCCAGCAGTACCGCGACAGGGTTTTTGGCCCAGTACTTC
size: NA; D: TRBD2; V: TRBV5-8; J: TRBJ2-7; length: 14; CDR3: CATGIGLAFYEQYF; DNA: TGTGCCACGGGAATCGGACTAGCGTTTTACGAGCAGTACTTC
size: NA; D: TRBD1; V: TRBV10-3; J: TRBJ2-2; length: 17; CDR3: CAISYDVTGGNTGELFF; DNA: TGTGCCATCAGCTATGACGTGACAGGGGGCAACACCGGGGAGCTGTTTTTT
size: NA; D: TRBD1; V: TRBV2; J: TRBJ2-6; length: 16; CDR3: CASSDRTGDGANVLTF; DNA: TGTGCCAGCAGTGACCGAACAGGGGATGGGGCCAACGTCCTGACTTTC
size: NA; D: NA; V: TRBV7-2; J: TRBJ2-1; length: 12; CDR3: CASSLLVSEQFF; DNA: TGTGCCAGCAGCTTACTAGTGAGTGAGCAGTTCTTC
size: NA; D: NA; V: TRBV28; J: TRBJ2-7; length: 15; CDR3: CASRPGTVKTYEQYF; DNA: TGTGCCAGCAGACCTGGGACGGTGAAAACCTACGAGCAGTACTTC
size: NA; D: NA; V: TRBV7-9; J: TRBJ2-7; length: 11; CDR3: CASSIRYEQYF; DNA: TGTGCCAGCAGCATCCGGTACGAGCAGTACTTC
size: once; D: NA; V: TRBV9; J: TRBJ1-1; length: 14; CDR3: CASSVGVLNTEAFF; DNA: TGTGCCAGCAGCGTAGGAGTTCTGAACACTGAAGCTTTCTTT
size: NA; D: NA; V: TRBV5-1; J: TRBJ2-5; length: 14; CDR3: CASSLERPQETQYF; DNA: TGCGCCAGCAGCTTGGAGCGGCCACAAGAGACCCAGTACTTC
size: NA; D: NA; V: TRBV2; J: TRBJ2-7; length: 14; CDR3: CASSGGIPAYEQYF; DNA: TGTGCCAGCAGTGGGGGAATACCAGCCTACGAGCAGTACTTC
size: NA; D: NA; V: TRBV7-9; J: TRBJ1-1; length: 14; CDR3: CASSLSIGNTEAFF; DNA: TGTGCCAGCAGCTTATCAATCGGGAACACTGAAGCTTTCTTT
size: NA; D: NA; V: TRBV6-1; J: TRBJ2-7; length: 14; CDR3: CASSEVGDGREQYF; DNA: TGTGCCAGCAGTGAAGTCGGAGATGGGAGGGAGCAGTACTTC
size: NA; D: NA; V: TRBV7-9; J: TRBJ1-1; length: 16; CDR3: CASSLGMTDESPEAFF; DNA: TGTGCCAGCAGCTTAGGGATGACAGACGAGAGCCCTGAAGCTTTCTTT
size: NA; D: NA; V: TRBV7-2; J: TRBJ2-7; length: 15; CDR3: CASSALAGPPVEQYF; DNA: TGTGCCAGCAGCGCCCTTGCCGGGCCCCCAGTCGAGCAGTACTTC
size: NA; D: TRBD1; V: TRBV27; J: TRBJ1-3; length: 14; CDR3: CASSLTGAGNTIYF; DNA: TGTGCCAGCAGTTTGACAGGGGCTGGAAACACCATATATTTT
size: NA; D: NA; V: TRBV30; J: TRBJ2-7; length: 11; CDR3: CAWNRVGEQYF; DNA: TGTGCCTGGAATCGAGTGGGTGAGCAGTACTTC
size: NA; D: NA; V: TRBV28; J: TRBJ1-2; length: 15; CDR3: CASSLAGKANYGYTF; DNA: TGTGCCAGCAGTTTGGCAGGGAAAGCTAACTATGGCTACACCTTC
size: NA; D: NA; V: TRBV7-9; J: TRBJ2-7; length: 18; CDR3: CASRTSGQGFGSSYEQYF; DNA: TGTGCCAGCAGGACGTCAGGTCAGGGGTTTGGCTCTTCCTACGAGCAGTACTTC
size: NA; D: TRBD2; V: TRBV28; J: TRBJ2-1; length: 17; CDR3: CASSPVTSGRSGNEQFF; DNA: TGTGCCAGCAGCCCTGTAACTAGCGGGAGAAGCGGCAATGAGCAGTTCTTC
size: NA; D: NA; V: TRBV19; J: TRBJ2-7; length: 16; CDR3: CASSGASGTGAYEQYF; DNA: TGTGCCAGTAGTGGGGCTAGCGGGACAGGGGCCTACGAGCAGTACTTC
size: NA; D: TRBD2; V: TRBV5-1; J: TRBJ2-1; length: 22; CDR3: CASSFPIGLAGGNPKNYNEQFF; DNA: TGCGCCAGCAGCTTTCCTATTGGACTAGCGGGAGGAAACCCAAAAAACTACAATGAGCAGTTCTTC
size: NA; D: NA; V: TRBV19; J: TRBJ2-1; length: 13; CDR3: CASISQGVNEQFF; DNA: TGTGCCAGTATTAGCCAGGGCGTCAATGAGCAGTTCTTC
size: NA; D: NA; V: TRBV29-1; J: TRBJ1-1; length: 12; CDR3: CSVEIRGAEAFF; DNA: TGCAGCGTTGAAATCCGGGGCGCTGAAGCTTTCTTT
size: NA; D: NA; V: TRBV5-1; J: TRBJ1-1; length: 14; CDR3: CASSSGVTDTEAFF; DNA: TGCGCCAGCAGCTCAGGGGTTACGGACACTGAAGCTTTCTTT
size: NA; D: TRBD2; V: TRBV27; J: TRBJ2-3; length: 15; CDR3: CASSPRAGISDTQYF; DNA: TGTGCCAGCAGCCCCCGAGCGGGAATCTCAGATACGCAGTATTTT
size: NA; D: TRBD2; V: TRBV7-2; J: TRBJ2-2; length: 15; CDR3: CASRRTSGYTGELFF; DNA: TGTGCCAGCCGGAGGACTAGCGGCTACACCGGGGAGCTGTTTTTT
size: NA; D: NA; V: TRBV5-1; J: TRBJ2-1; length: 14; CDR3: CASSPRGSYNEQFF; DNA: TGCGCCAGCAGCCCCAGGGGCTCCTACAATGAGCAGTTCTTC
size: NA; D: NA; V: TRBV11-2; J: TRBJ2-1; length: 13; CDR3: CASSLDRYNEQFF; DNA: TGTGCCAGCAGCTTGGACAGATACAATGAGCAGTTCTTC
size: NA; D: NA; V: TRBV9; J: TRBJ2-1; length: 13; CDR3: CASSVGSYNEQFF; DNA: TGTGCCAGCAGCGTTGGGTCGTACAATGAGCAGTTCTTC
size: NA; D: NA; V: TRBV9; J: TRBJ2-1; length: 16; CDR3: CASSVQGRGTYNEQFF; DNA: TGTGCCAGCAGCGTTCAAGGTAGGGGAACCTACAATGAGCAGTTCTTC
size: NA; D: TRBD1; V: TRBV30; J: TRBJ1-5; length: 13; CDR3: CAWNTGGGQPQHF; DNA: TGTGCCTGGAATACAGGGGGTGGTCAGCCCCAGCATTTT
size: NA; D: NA; V: TRBV29-1; J: TRBJ2-7; length: 11; CDR3: CSVATGTEQYF; DNA: TGCAGCGTTGCCACCGGGACCGAGCAGTACTTC
size: NA; D: NA; V: TRBV29-1; J: TRBJ1-1; length: 13; CDR3: CSVSRPVNTEAFF; DNA: TGCAGCGTTTCCAGGCCGGTGAACACTGAAGCTTTCTTT
size: NA; D: NA; V: TRBV29-1; J: TRBJ2-4; length: 16; CDR3: CSVILLRGLAKNIQYF; DNA: TGCAGCGTTATCTTACTAAGGGGTTTGGCCAAAAACATTCAGTACTTC